This TCR beta chain was profiled in a study of T cell responses to AZD1222 COVID-19 vaccine. Points from the study as a whole: Baseline seropositivity occurred in only a handful of AZD1222 recipients. Spike-specific TCR breadth and depth were elevated following two AZD1222 doses. The donor group comprised mostly white British people and more females; the analysis possibly underestimated clonal diversity. Repertoires were obtained solely post-peak T cell response.

The CDR3 covers 13 residues. V shed 4 bases and J shed 8 bases, with 9 bases lying between them. Germline V gives CDR1 SGHTA, CDR2 FQGTGA. The data were produced by immunoSEQ multiplex PCR, yet TCRdb's version contains in-frame clones alone and is incomplete. This table has roughly 150,000 clones, approximately 92% appearing once. A remark on this clone: No antigen is known for it.

The receptor's source is an adult in good health. The sequences come from peripheral blood, collected on day 0 of AZD1222 vaccination. The genes are TRBV7-3 and TRBJ1-6, with D unresolved. DNA of the CDR3: TGTGCCAGCAGCTCGCTGCAAGATTCACCCCTCCACTTT. This encodes CASSSLQDSPLHF.